The clone carrying this T cell receptor beta chain is a singleton in its sample. Sequenced by immunoSEQ multiplex PCR; TCRdb stores in-frame clones only, minus some. The data contain 30,000 to 35,000 clones, 90% of them singletons. The V gene's germline CDR1 is MGHRA and CDR2 YSYEKL. The CDR3 consists of 19 residues. V dropped 3 bases and J dropped 0; count of bases not matched to a gene: 17. These data originate in a study of neoadjuvant nivolumab and ipilimumab in lung cancer. This chain links TRBV4-1 with TRBJ2-7; 7 bases fit TRBD1. This clonotype was obtained from an adult with non-small cell lung cancer. The source was peripheral blood, collected after neoadjuvant nivolumab, alone or with ipilimumab, at or shortly before surgery. CDR3 sequence: CASSHPQSPGTAYSYEQYF. The DNA for the CDR3 is TGCGCCAGCAGCCATCCCCAAAGCCCAGGGACAGCCTACTCCTACGAGCAGTACTTC.